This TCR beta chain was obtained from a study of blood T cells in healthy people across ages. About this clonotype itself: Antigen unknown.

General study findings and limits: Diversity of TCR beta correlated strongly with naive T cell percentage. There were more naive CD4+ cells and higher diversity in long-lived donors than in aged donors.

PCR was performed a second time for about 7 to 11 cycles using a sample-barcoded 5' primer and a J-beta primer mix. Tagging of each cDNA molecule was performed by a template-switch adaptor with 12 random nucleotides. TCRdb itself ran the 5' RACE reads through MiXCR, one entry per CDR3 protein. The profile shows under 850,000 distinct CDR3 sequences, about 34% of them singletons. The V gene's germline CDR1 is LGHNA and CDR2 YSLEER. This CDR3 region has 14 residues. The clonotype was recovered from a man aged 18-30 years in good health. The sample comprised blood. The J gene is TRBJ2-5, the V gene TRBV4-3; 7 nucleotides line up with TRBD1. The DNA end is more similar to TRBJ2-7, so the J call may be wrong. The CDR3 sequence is CASRPNSNRGEQYF. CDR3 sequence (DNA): TGCGCCAGCAGACCCAACTCTAACAGGGGCGAGCAGTACTTC.